Following are 24 T cell receptor beta chains from one sample sequenced in a study of neurological immune-mediated disorders. TCRdb re-called the 5' RACE reads through MiXCR, storing one row per CDR3 protein. Of over 20,000 distinct CDR3 sequences listed, under 11% are singletons. The source material was PBMCs. These receptors were collected from a woman aged 55-70 years with HTLV-1-associated myelopathy (HAM/TSP).

This clonotype is classed as medium-sized. The chain recombines TRBV5-1 with TRBJ1-1, with D unresolved. The CDR3 is 14 residues long. Germline assignment: CDR1 SGHRS and CDR2 YFSETQ. Trimming took off 4 bases at V and 3 bases at J, with 13 bases between the two ends. The CDR3 here is CASSQVGIDTEAFF. Written as DNA, the CDR3 is TGCGCCAGCAGCCAGGTGGGGATTGACACTGAAGCTTTCTTT.

This clonotype was recorded many times. The chain recombines TRBV14 with TRBJ2-7; D gene ambiguous. The CDR3 is 11 amino acids. Between the trimmed V and J ends, which lost 5 bases and 0 bases, there was a span of 2 bases. Germline assignment: CDR1 SGHDN and CDR2 FVKESK. CDR3 DNA sequence: TGTGCCAGCAGCAACTCCTACGAGCAGTACTTC. Residues: CASSNSYEQYF.

This clonotype was seen many times. The gene calls are TRBV5-1 and TRBJ2-2; no definite D call. The CDR3 has 14 amino acids. Trimming shortened V by 4 bases and J by 4 bases, and 11 bases separated the two germline ends. Germline CDR1 SGHRS, CDR2 YFSETQ. The CDR3 DNA is TGCGCCAGCAGCCCAGCGACTTTCACCGGGGAGCTGTTTTTT. Protein: CASSPATFTGELFF.

With respect to this clonotype: The junction departs from germline at one end; a sequencing error may be responsible. V usage is TRBV18 and J usage is TRBJ1-3; D perhaps matches TRBD1 (5 bases). The CDR3 loop spans 15 amino acids. Germline V lookup: CDR1 KGHSH, CDR2 LQKENI. CDR3 coding DNA: TGTGCCATCTCACCACCGGAAGGGGTACGAAACACCATATATTTT. It translates to CAISPPEGVRNTIYF.

The V and J genes are TRBV6-5 and TRBJ2-7, with a possible D match to TRBD2 (5 bases). Trimming pared 6 bases from V and 6 bases from J, leaving 12 bases between. Germline CDR1 and CDR2: MNHEY and SVGAGI. The CDR3 length is 12 residues. The CDR3 loop is CASRDCGVEQYF. The DNA for the CDR3 is TGTGCCAGCAGGGACTGTGGGGTCGAGCAGTACTTC.

This clonotype is categorized as medium-sized. The chain uses TRBV20-1 and TRBJ2-1, with a weak D call TRBD2 (5 bases). Deletions cut 6 bases from V and 7 bases from J, with 13 bases between. The CDR3 consists of 12 residues. Germline CDR1 and CDR2: DFQATT and SNEGSKA (reference sequence). The CDR3 sequence: CSAGGLANEQFF. The DNA of the CDR3 is TGCAGTGCCGGAGGATTAGCGAATGAGCAGTTCTTC.

This clonotype was detected many times. This chain uses TRBV20-1 with TRBJ2-1, with a weak D call TRBD2 (7 bases). Trimming took off 0 bases at V and 6 bases at J, with 15 bases between the two ends. The germline V gene has CDR1 DFQATT and CDR2 SNEGSKA (reference sequence). The CDR3 contains 15 residues. The CDR3 DNA reads as TGCAGTGCTAGAGATTGGGGGGGGGCCGTCAATGAGCAGTTCTTC. It specifies CSARDWGGAVNEQFF.

The chain uses TRBV2 and TRBJ1-2; D is unclear. The germline CDR1 and CDR2 sequences are SNHLY and FYNNEI. CDR3 size: 14 residues. Trimming removed 2 bases at V and 2 bases at J, with 9 bases between. In DNA form, the CDR3 reads TGTGCCAGCAGTGAATATGCCGGGAACTATGGCTACACCTTC. It specifies CASSEYAGNYGYTF.

This clonotype was observed at least ten times. The chain couples TRBV20-1 to TRBJ1-1; D not resolved. Germline-derived CDR1 and CDR2 are DFQATT and SNEGSKA (reference sequence). CDR3 length: 13 residues. V was trimmed by 5 bases and J by 2 bases, leaving 12 bases between them. Written as DNA, the CDR3 is TGCAGTGCTCCCCGTAGGTTTAACACTGAAGCTTTCTTT. It codes for CSAPRRFNTEAFF.

This clonotype was counted at least ten times. The CDR3 region is CSAERDPRDNEQFF. CDR3 DNA: TGCAGTGCTGAGCGGGACCCGAGGGACAATGAGCAGTTCTTC. The rearrangement links TRBV20-1 to TRBJ2-1, with 7 bases fitting TRBD2. This CDR3 spans 14 amino acids. Unmatched junction bases numbered 9, after V lost 5 bases and J lost 5 bases. The V gene's germline CDR1 is DFQATT and CDR2 SNEGSKA (reference sequence).

This clonotype has ten or more counts. V gene TRBV20-1 combines with J gene TRBJ2-6; possibly TRBD1 for D (5 bases). The CDR3 extends over 15 amino acids. CDR1 DFQATT and CDR2 SNEGSKA come from the germline V gene (reference sequence). V lost 5 bases to trimming and J lost 0 bases, with 11 bases between them. The CDR3 spells CSAATVVSGANVLTF. CDR3 nucleotides: TGCAGTGCTGCGACAGTCGTCTCTGGGGCCAACGTCCTGACTTTC.

This clonotype was counted ten times or more. The V call is TRBV20-1, the J call TRBJ1-6; TRBD1 is a possible D gene (6 bases). There are 14 residues in the CDR3. The germline V and J ends were trimmed by 1 base and 12 bases, with 16 bases remaining between them. Germline V gene lookup returns CDR1 DFQATT and CDR2 SNEGSKA (reference sequence). CDR3 residues: CSARVDPGAGPLHF. The CDR3 DNA reads TGCAGTGCTAGAGTAGATCCGGGGGCCGGACCCCTCCACTTT.

This clonotype has ten or more counts. The V and J genes are TRBV5-1 and TRBJ2-1; D remains unclear. Deletions cut 7 bases from V and 0 bases from J, with 20 bases between. The CDR3 sequence is 17 residues long. Per the germline V gene, CDR1 is SGHRS and CDR2 is YFSETQ. CDR3 loop: CASGQPRDAFSYNEQFF. CDR3 nucleotide sequence: TGCGCCAGCGGGCAACCACGTGACGCCTTCTCCTACAATGAGCAGTTCTTC.

This clonotype has at least ten counts. The rearrangement links TRBV20-1 to TRBJ1-2; 8 bases are shared with TRBD1. Germline-derived CDR1 and CDR2 are DFQATT and SNEGSKA (reference sequence). Trimming removed 3 bases from V and 7 bases from J; junction bases left unmatched: 7. The CDR3 runs to 13 residues. The CDR3 region is CSASSTGVLGYTF. The CDR3 DNA is TGCAGTGCTAGTTCGACAGGGGTTCTTGGCTACACCTTC.

This clonotype was detected ten times or more. The chain recombines TRBV20-1 with TRBJ2-7; D may correspond to TRBD1 or TRBD2 (5 bases each). Looked up from germline, CDR1 is DFQATT and CDR2 is SNEGSKA (reference sequence). CDR3 length: 17 amino acids. Trimming removed 1 base at V and 0 bases at J, with 19 bases between. The CDR3 DNA sequence: TGCAGTGCTAGAGGGGATCGGGACGGAGGTTTCTCCTACGAGCAGTACTTC. It translates to CSARGDRDGGFSYEQYF.

This clonotype is labeled medium-sized. The genes are TRBV20-1 and TRBJ2-3, with D perhaps TRBD1 or TRBD2 (5 bases each). The CDR3 spans 15 residues. CDR1 is DFQATT, CDR2 SNEGSKA, per germline (reference sequence). Trimming pared 6 bases from V and 0 bases from J, leaving 16 bases between. The DNA for the CDR3 is TGCAGTGCAGAGGGGCGGCCGACTAGCACAGATACGCAGTATTTT. It translates to CSAEGRPTSTDTQYF.

This clonotype came up many times. The CDR3 is CASSFGHSYEQYF. The CDR3 nucleotides are TGCGCCAGCAGCTTTGGACATAGTTACGAGCAGTACTTC. The chain uses TRBV5-1 and TRBJ2-7; D might be TRBD1 (5 bases). The V end lost 2 bases, the J end lost 4 bases, and 10 bases lay between the germline ends. Germline values: CDR1 SGHRS, CDR2 YFSETQ. The length of the CDR3 is 13 residues. Combining the CDR3 with reference TRBV5-1 and TRBJ2-7 gives the whole variable domain KAGVTQTPRYLIKTRGQQVTLSCSPISGHRSVSWYQQTPGQGLQFLFEYFSETQRNKGNFPGRFSGRQFSNSRSEMNVSTLELGDSALYLCASSFGHSYEQYFGPGTRLTVT.

This clonotype was observed at least ten times. The V and J genes are TRBV5-6 and TRBJ1-6, with TRBD1 matching over 9 bases. The CDR3 contains 15 residues. Germline-derived CDR1 and CDR2 are SGHDT and YYEEEE. J gave up 10 bases and V 4 bases, and 9 bases lay outside the gene matches. The CDR3 bases are TGTGCCAGCAGCCAGGGACAGGGCACAATCTCACCCCTCCACTTT. Its protein product is CASSQGQGTISPLHF.

In its sample, this clonotype is medium-sized. The V gene is TRBV5-6, the J gene TRBJ2-7, with D possibly TRBD1 on 6 matching bases. CDR3 size: 13 residues. V was trimmed by 2 bases and J by 6 bases, leaving 12 bases between them. Looked up from germline, CDR1 is SGHDT and CDR2 is YYEEEE. The CDR3 bases are TGTGCCAGCAGCTTAACAGGGCGTGGCGAGCAGTACTTC. Protein product: CASSLTGRGEQYF.

At least ten counts were recorded for this clonotype. The chain recombines TRBV5-1 with TRBJ1-6; D is perhaps TRBD1 (6 bases). The CDR3 loop spans 14 amino acids. The ends were cut back, 2 bases at V and 4 bases at J, with 7 bases in the middle. Per germline, CDR1 SGHRS and CDR2 YFSETQ. CDR3 in DNA: TGCGCCAGCAGCTTCGGACAGTATAATTCACCCCTCCACTTT. Translating it yields CASSFGQYNSPLHF.

This clonotype appeared many times. The chain couples TRBV5-1 to TRBJ1-2; maybe TRBD1 (5 bases). Germline loops: CDR1 SGHRS, CDR2 YFSETQ. The CDR3 length is 13 residues. Trimming left V 0 bases short and J 5 bases short, with 8 bases between. The CDR3 sequence is CASSLGREYGYTF. DNA for the CDR3: TGCGCCAGCAGCTTGGGCAGGGAGTATGGCTACACCTTC.

This clonotype was picked up many times. Here the CDR3 reads CASSLYAGSNSGANVLTF. CDR3 bases: TGTGCCAGCAGCTTATACGCAGGGTCCAACTCTGGGGCCAACGTCCTGACTTTC. The chain has TRBV7-2 and TRBJ2-6, with a weak D call TRBD1 (5 bases). The germline V and J ends were trimmed by 2 bases and 0 bases, with 14 bases remaining between them. Per germline, CDR1 SGHTA and CDR2 FQGNSA. The CDR3 runs to 18 residues.

The table lists this clonotype with many counts. The rearrangement links TRBV5-1 to TRBJ1-1; D is undetermined. The CDR3 has 13 amino acids. CDR1 and CDR2 (germline): SGHRS, YFSETQ. The V end was cut by 1 base, the J end by 2 bases, with 6 bases between. CDR3 amino acids: CASSLTANTEAFF. The CDR3 nucleotides read TGCGCCAGCAGCTTGACAGCCAACACTGAAGCTTTCTTT.

The chain couples TRBV5-1 to TRBJ1-4; D ambiguous. Germline values: CDR1 SGHRS, CDR2 YFSETQ. The CDR3 has 14 residues. The V and J ends lost 2 bases and 2 bases respectively, with 7 bases between them. The DNA for the CDR3 is TGCGCCAGCAGCTTTGATGCGACTAATGAAAAACTGTTTTTT. Its translation: CASSFDATNEKLFF.